This TCR beta chain was sequenced for a study of blood T cell repertoires in COVID-19. Allocation to cohorts depended on clinical history reported by the participants. Original handling: Estimates of nucleated cell counts were drawn from the amplification of reference gene primers. TCRdb keeps only in-frame clones here, not all; method: immunoSEQ multiplex PCR. V and J calls plus clone size are reproduced from that table; the DNA served to infer D and trimming. The sample yields fewer than 350,000 clones, 89% seen once. V was pared by 5 bases and J by 1 base, with 7 bases of the junction left unmatched. The CDR3 consists of 16 residues. CDR1 SGHAT and CDR2 FQNNGV come from the germline V gene.

Sequencing input: PBMCs or T cells enriched from blood (not recorded which). This chain links TRBV11-2 with TRBJ2-2; 7 bases are shared with TRBD1. This TCR came from a woman aged 40 to 49 who had recovered from COVID-19. CDR3 sequence reads: CASSALTGMNTGELFF. As DNA, the CDR3 is TGTGCCAGCAGCGCACTGACAGGGATGAACACCGGGGAGCTGTTTTTT.